The rows below give T cell receptor beta chains drawn from one sample of a study of blood T cell repertoires in COVID-19. TCRdb keeps only in-frame clones here, not all; method: immunoSEQ multiplex PCR. The sample holds about 160,000 clones, more than 80% seen once. Material for sequencing was peripheral blood. The receptors stem from a woman aged 60-75 years with COVID-19, enrolled during active disease. The CDR3 runs from the conserved cysteine through the conserved F or W. A D gene is named only where the DNA matches it firmly. Clone sizes are given selectively: once, few, many, or a class where the clone is expanded.

clone_size j_call d_call v_call cdr3_aa cdr3_nt
NA TRBJ2-1 TRBD1 TRBV5-1 CASSSDRVREQFF TGCGCCAGCAGCTCCGACAGGGTACGCGAGCAGTTCTTC
once TRBJ2-7 TRBD1 TRBV7-3 CASSFGTGYEQYF TGTGCCAGCAGCTTCGGGACAGGGTACGAGCAGTACTTC
NA TRBJ1-3 NA TRBV6-2/TRBV6-3 CAISSGNTIYF TGTGCCATCAGTTCGGGAAACACCATATATTTT
NA TRBJ1-6 TRBD1 TRBV14 CASSNRGGSPLHF TGTGCCAGCAGCAACAGGGGTGGGTCACCCCTCCACTTT
NA TRBJ1-5 NA TRBV6-6 CASSYVGFNQPQHF TGTGCCAGCAGTTACGTCGGTTTCAATCAGCCCCAGCATTTT
NA TRBJ1-2 TRBD1 TRBV4-3 CASSQETGDYGYTF TGCGCCAGCAGCCAAGAGACAGGGGACTATGGCTACACCTTC
NA TRBJ1-3 TRBD1 TRBV3-1/TRBV3-2 CASRQYGTGTGNTIYF TGTGCCAGCAGGCAATACGGGACAGGGACTGGAAACACCATATATTTT
NA TRBJ2-6 NA TRBV19 CASSRQGRTTGANVLTF TGTGCCAGTAGCCGGCAGGGCAGAACAACTGGGGCCAACGTCCTGACTTTC
NA TRBJ1-1 NA TRBV15 CATSSQYLLEVGATEAFF TGTGCCACCAGCAGTCAATACCTCCTCGAGGTGGGGGCCACTGAAGCTTTCTTT
NA TRBJ2-7 NA TRBV19 CASSSRGRSPYEQYF TGTGCCAGTAGTTCCCGGGGGAGGAGCCCCTACGAGCAGTACTTC
once TRBJ2-7 NA TRBV19 CASSIQGFGYEQYF TGTGCCAGTAGTATCCAGGGGTTCGGATACGAGCAGTACTTC
NA TRBJ1-5 TRBD1 TRBV2 CASRARDRSSNQPQHF TGTGCCAGCAGGGCCCGGGACAGAAGTAGCAATCAGCCCCAGCATTTT
NA TRBJ2-7 TRBD2 TRBV7-2 CASSLGRGGQGEQYF TGTGCCAGCAGCTTAGGTCGGGGGGGGCAAGGCGAGCAGTACTTC
NA TRBJ2-3 TRBD2 TRBV13 CASSLTSGGRHTDTQYF TGTGCCAGCAGCTTAACTAGCGGGGGGCGTCACACAGATACGCAGTATTTT
NA TRBJ1-1 NA TRBV19 CASSIGISNTEAFF TGTGCCAGTAGTATTGGCATTTCGAACACTGAAGCTTTCTTT
NA TRBJ1-1 NA TRBV7-9 CASSHQGTEAFF TGTGCCAGCAGCCACCAGGGCACTGAAGCTTTCTTT
NA TRBJ2-5 NA TRBV7-6 CASSLRRASGETQYF TGTGCCAGCAGCCTCAGGAGGGCGAGCGGAGAGACCCAGTACTTC
NA TRBJ1-5 NA TRBV18 CASSPNRDDQPQHF TGTGCCAGCTCACCCAACAGGGACGATCAGCCCCAGCATTTT
NA TRBJ2-7 NA TRBV5-1 CASSLETVRLYEQYF TGCGCCAGCAGCTTGGAGACGGTCAGGTTATACGAGCAGTACTTC
NA TRBJ1-3 TRBD1 TRBV5-4 CASSLGGTGRGNTIYF TGTGCCAGCAGCTTGGGGGGGACAGGCCGCGGAAACACCATATATTTT
NA TRBJ1-5 TRBD1 TRBV6-5 CASSWEGGQGIQPQHF TGTGCCAGCAGTTGGGAGGGGGGACAGGGTATACAGCCCCAGCATTTT
NA TRBJ1-1 NA TRBV7-2 CASSWDNPTEAFF TGTGCCAGCAGCTGGGACAACCCCACTGAAGCTTTCTTT
once TRBJ2-3 TRBD1 TRBV15 CATSRDKGATSTDTQYF TGTGCCACCAGCAGAGATAAGGGGGCCACTAGCACAGATACGCAGTATTTT
NA TRBJ2-5 NA TRBV9 CASSPPGVKETQYF TGTGCCAGCAGCCCCCCAGGGGTCAAAGAGACCCAGTACTTC
NA TRBJ2-1 NA TRBV7-2 CASSASPVSSYNEQFF TGTGCCAGCAGCGCCTCGCCGGTTAGCTCCTACAATGAGCAGTTCTTC
NA TRBJ2-6 NA TRBV7-6 CASTLGSGLGPSGANVLTF TGTGCCAGCACCTTAGGGTCGGGGTTAGGCCCCTCTGGGGCCAACGTCCTGACTTTC
NA TRBJ1-5 TRBD1 TRBV5-8 CASSKGQGADQPQHF TGTGCCAGCAGCAAAGGACAGGGGGCCGATCAGCCCCAGCATTTT
NA TRBJ1-3 TRBD1 TRBV6-5 CASRDRGPGNTIYF TGTGCCAGCCGGGACAGGGGGCCTGGAAACACCATATATTTT
NA TRBJ2-7 TRBD1 TRBV19 CASSLTGGFPLYEQYF TGTGCCAGTAGTTTGACAGGGGGCTTCCCCCTCTACGAGCAGTACTTC
NA TRBJ1-4 NA TRBV27 CASSPQGGVEKLFF TGTGCCAGCAGTCCACAGGGTGGGGTTGAAAAACTGTTTTTT
NA TRBJ2-1 NA TRBV6-6 CASTPSEPSYNEQFF TGTGCCAGCACCCCAAGCGAGCCTTCCTACAATGAGCAGTTCTTC
NA TRBJ2-7 TRBD2 TRBV14 CASSQRLAGATYEQYF TGTGCCAGCAGCCAGAGACTAGCGGGGGCTACCTACGAGCAGTACTTC
NA TRBJ1-3 TRBD1 TRBV7-2 CASSQSGTGLAGNTIYF TGTGCCAGCAGCCAATCCGGGACAGGGCTCGCTGGAAACACCATATATTTT
NA TRBJ2-2 TRBD1 TRBV7-9 CASSPFGQAAAGELFF TGTGCCAGCAGCCCCTTCGGACAGGCGGCAGCCGGGGAGCTGTTTTTT
NA TRBJ1-3 NA TRBV7-6 CASSPSGWQDAGNTIYF TGTGCCAGCAGCCCTAGCGGGTGGCAGGACGCTGGAAACACCATATATTTT
NA TRBJ1-1 NA TRBV6-5 CASSRGGDTEAFF TGTGCCAGCAGCCGGGGGGGGGACACTGAAGCTTTCTTT
many TRBJ2-5 TRBD1 TRBV4-1 CASSQDRTGSTQYF TGCGCCAGCAGCCAAGATAGGACAGGGTCGACCCAGTACTTC
NA TRBJ2-1 TRBD2 TRBV19 CASSPTERVGGNEQFF TGTGCCAGTAGTCCCACCGAGCGGGTGGGGGGGAATGAGCAGTTCTTC
NA TRBJ1-2 TRBD1 TRBV6-4 CASSPTGHSNYGYTF TGTGCCAGCAGCCCGACAGGGCACTCTAACTATGGCTACACCTTC
NA TRBJ1-3 TRBD1 TRBV10-3 CAISGPGQGSNTIYF TGTGCCATCAGTGGCCCGGGACAGGGCTCAAACACCATATATTTT
NA TRBJ2-2 TRBD2 TRBV11-2 CASRKLAGEYTGELFF TGTGCCAGCAGGAAACTAGCGGGGGAGTACACCGGGGAGCTGTTTTTT
NA TRBJ1-3 NA TRBV4-3 CASSQTTAAFSGNTIYF TGCGCCAGCAGCCAAACAACAGCAGCCTTCTCTGGAAACACCATATATTTT
NA TRBJ2-1 NA TRBV7-9 CASSPVGPGEQFF TGTGCCAGCAGCCCGGTGGGGCCGGGTGAGCAGTTCTTC
NA TRBJ2-3 NA TRBV9 CASSVGQATDTQYF TGTGCCAGCAGCGTAGGACAGGCCACAGATACGCAGTATTTT
NA TRBJ2-2 NA TRBV15 CATSRAATGELFF TGTGCCACCAGCAGAGCGGCGACAGGGGAGCTGTTTTTT
NA TRBJ1-2 TRBD1 TRBV27 CASRSQGAGGYTF TGTGCCAGCAGATCGCAGGGGGCGGGTGGCTACACCTTC
NA TRBJ1-2 NA TRBV19 CASSLPGSGYTF TGTGCCAGTAGCCTCCCGGGGTCTGGCTACACCTTC
NA TRBJ2-1 NA TRBV3-1/TRBV3-2 CASSQDHLGRRFF TGTGCCAGCAGCCAAGATCACCTGGGGCGGCGGTTCTTC